This is a list of T cell receptor beta chains from one sample in a study of T-cell memory formation after mild COVID-19. MiXCR was run by TCRdb on the 5' RACE reads, yielding one entry per CDR3 protein. This table holds about 560,000 distinct CDR3 sequences, around 15% found once. The sequencing sample was made of PBMCs or a T cell subset sorted from them (not recorded which). The receptor set was obtained from an adult woman who had mild COVID-19 (a few samples of this study predate the infection). Cell type and time point are not known. Both conserved end residues are part of each CDR3. Each record gives: J gene, clone size, CDR3 length, V gene, D gene, CDR3 protein, CDR3 DNA. The D gene is left open where the match is weak. A row's size may be missing; if present it is once, few, many or a size class.

>TRBJ1-1|NA|14|TRBV7-9|TRBD1
CASSYYDRDTEAFF
TGTGCCAGCAGCTACTATGACAGGGACACTGAAGCTTTCTTT
>TRBJ1-1|few|17|TRBV19|NA
CASSIVSLGAFDTEAFF
TGTGCCAGTAGTATCGTCTCACTAGGGGCTTTTGATACTGAAGCTTTCTTT
>TRBJ2-1|few|17|TRBV4-3|NA
CASSQDRSGWNNNEQFF
TGCGCCAGCAGCCAAGACCGGTCGGGGTGGAACAACAATGAGCAGTTCTTC
>TRBJ2-2|NA|16|TRBV5-1|NA
CASSLPGTGNTGELFF
TGCGCCAGCAGCTTGCCCGGGACGGGGAACACCGGGGAGCTGTTTTTT
>TRBJ2-3|NA|16|TRBV24-1|TRBD1
CATSDRRGQSTDTQYF
TGTGCCACCAGTGACCGCCGGGGACAGAGCACAGATACGCAGTATTTT
>TRBJ2-3|NA|20|TRBV9|NA
CASSVALVSGREFSTDTQYF
TGTGCCAGCAGCGTAGCTCTTGTTTCCGGCAGGGAGTTTAGCACAGATACGCAGTATTTT
>TRBJ2-7|few|16|TRBV7-9|TRBD2
CASSSLAGPFSYEQYF
TGTGCCAGCAGCTCCTTAGCGGGACCCTTCTCCTACGAGCAGTACTTC
>TRBJ2-6|NA|15|TRBV7-9|NA
CASSPAEPGANVLTF
TGTGCCAGCAGCCCGGCGGAACCTGGGGCCAACGTCCTGACTTTC
>TRBJ2-1|few|15|TRBV25-1|TRBD2
CASSDGGSSYNEQFF
TGTGCCAGCAGTGATGGCGGGAGCTCCTACAATGAGCAGTTCTTC
>TRBJ1-4|once|14|TRBV9|NA
CASSLDTGKEKLFF
TGTGCCAGCAGCCTAGACACAGGGAAGGAAAAACTGTTTTTT
>TRBJ1-2|NA|15|TRBV4-3|NA
CASSQDGRSNYGYTF
TGCGCCAGCAGCCAAGATGGCAGGTCTAACTATGGCTACACCTTC
>TRBJ1-1|few|15|TRBV7-9|NA
CASSPYVLTGREAFF
TGTGCCAGCAGCCCCTACGTGCTTACAGGGCGGGAAGCTTTCTTT
>TRBJ2-7|NA|16|TRBV20-1|NA
CSASRGRFAGIYEQYF
TGCAGTGCTAGTAGGGGGAGGTTTGCGGGAATCTACGAGCAGTACTTC
>TRBJ2-1|NA|17|TRBV12-3/TRBV12-4|TRBD2
CASSLRIAGGSYNEQFF
TGTGCCAGCAGTTTGAGAATAGCGGGGGGCTCCTACAATGAGCAGTTCTTC
>TRBJ2-5|few|12|TRBV5-1|NA
CASSLRTETQYF
TGCGCCAGCAGCTTAAGGACGGAGACCCAGTACTTC
>TRBJ2-1|few|16|TRBV7-2|TRBD2
CASSLRPSGGNNEQFF
TGTGCCAGCAGCTTAAGGCCCTCGGGGGGTAACAATGAGCAGTTCTTC
>TRBJ1-6|NA|17|TRBV20-1|TRBD1
CSAREFLQGAYNSPLHF
TGCAGTGCTAGAGAATTTTTACAGGGGGCCTATAATTCACCCCTCCACTTT
>TRBJ2-4|few|13|TRBV30|NA
CAWSVGGENIQYF
TGTGCCTGGAGTGTAGGTGGGGAAAACATTCAGTACTTC
>TRBJ2-7|few|14|TRBV9|NA
CASSVGGLGYEQYF
TGTGCCAGCAGCGTAGGGGGACTTGGTTACGAGCAGTACTTC
>TRBJ1-1|many|20|TRBV7-8|TRBD1
CASSPRGVQGQGALNTEAFF
TGTGCCAGCAGCCCTAGAGGAGTACAGGGGCAGGGGGCTTTGAACACTGAAGCTTTCTTT
>TRBJ1-1|few|15|TRBV7-2|NA
CASSLQGRMNTEAFF
TGTGCCAGCAGCTTACAGGGAAGAATGAACACTGAAGCTTTCTTT
>TRBJ2-7|NA|13|TRBV6-2/TRBV6-3|NA
CASSYRGQYEQYF
TGTGCCAGCAGTTACCGCGGCCAGTACGAGCAGTACTTC
>TRBJ1-3|NA|15|TRBV7-8|NA
CASSSLRPSGNTIYF
TGTGCCAGCAGCTCCCTCAGGCCCTCTGGAAACACCATATATTTT
>TRBJ2-3|few|16|TRBV12-3/TRBV12-4|NA
CASMGPAVHLTDTQYF
TGTGCCAGCATGGGCCCGGCAGTCCACCTTACAGATACGCAGTATTTT
>TRBJ1-2|few|15|TRBV27|NA
CASSLNVAQGNSYTF
TGTGCCAGCAGTTTAAATGTGGCACAGGGTAATAGCTACACCTTC
>TRBJ1-5|NA|13|TRBV2|NA
CASRDRENQPQHF
TGTGCCAGCAGAGACAGAGAAAATCAGCCCCAGCATTTT
>TRBJ1-4|few|12|TRBV30|NA
CAWSDPGLKLFF
TGTGCCTGGAGTGATCCGGGGCTGAAACTGTTTTTT